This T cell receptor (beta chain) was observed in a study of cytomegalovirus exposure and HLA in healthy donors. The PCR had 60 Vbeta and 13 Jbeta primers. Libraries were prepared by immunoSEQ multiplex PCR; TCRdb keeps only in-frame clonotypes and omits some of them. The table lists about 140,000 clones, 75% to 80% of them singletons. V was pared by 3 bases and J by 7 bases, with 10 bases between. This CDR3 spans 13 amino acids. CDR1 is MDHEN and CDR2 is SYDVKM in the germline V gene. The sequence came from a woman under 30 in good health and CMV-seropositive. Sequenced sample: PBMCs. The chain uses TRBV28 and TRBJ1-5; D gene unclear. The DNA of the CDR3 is TGTGCCAGCAGTTTGTCAGGCGGGCAGCCCCAGCATTTT. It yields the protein CASSLSGGQPQHF.